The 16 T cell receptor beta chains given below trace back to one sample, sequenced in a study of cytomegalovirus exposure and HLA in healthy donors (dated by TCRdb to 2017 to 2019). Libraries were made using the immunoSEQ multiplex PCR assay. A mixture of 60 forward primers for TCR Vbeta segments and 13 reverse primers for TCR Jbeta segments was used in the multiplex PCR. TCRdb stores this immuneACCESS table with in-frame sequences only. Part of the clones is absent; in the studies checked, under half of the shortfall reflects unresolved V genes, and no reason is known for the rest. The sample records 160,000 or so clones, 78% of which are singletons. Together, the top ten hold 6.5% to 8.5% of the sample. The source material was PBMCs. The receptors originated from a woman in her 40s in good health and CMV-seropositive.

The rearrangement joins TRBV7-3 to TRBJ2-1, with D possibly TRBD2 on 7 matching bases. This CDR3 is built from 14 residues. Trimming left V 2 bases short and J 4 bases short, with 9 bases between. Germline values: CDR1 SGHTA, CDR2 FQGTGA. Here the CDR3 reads CASSLAGAYNEQFF. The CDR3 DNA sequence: TGTGCCAGCAGCTTAGCGGGGGCGTACAATGAGCAGTTCTTC.

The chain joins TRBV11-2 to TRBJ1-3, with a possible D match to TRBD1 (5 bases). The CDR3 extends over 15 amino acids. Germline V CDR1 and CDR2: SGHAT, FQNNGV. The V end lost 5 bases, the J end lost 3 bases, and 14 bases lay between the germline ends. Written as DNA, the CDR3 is TGTGCCAGCAGCGTCCTCGGGACTTATGGAAACACCATATATTTT. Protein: CASSVLGTYGNTIYF. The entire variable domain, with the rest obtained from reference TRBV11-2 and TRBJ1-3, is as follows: EAGVAQSPRYKIIEKRQSVAFWCNPISGHATLYWYQQILGQGPKLLIQFQNNGVVDDSQLPKDRFSAERLKGVDSTLKIQPAKLEDSAVYLCASSVLGTYGNTIYFGEGSWLTVV.

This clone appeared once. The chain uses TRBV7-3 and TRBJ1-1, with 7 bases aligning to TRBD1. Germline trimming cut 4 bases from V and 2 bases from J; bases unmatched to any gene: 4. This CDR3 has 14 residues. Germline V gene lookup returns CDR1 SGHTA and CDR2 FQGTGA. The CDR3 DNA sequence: TGTGCCAGCAGCTCTGGGACAGTTAACACTGAAGCTTTCTTT. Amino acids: CASSSGTVNTEAFF. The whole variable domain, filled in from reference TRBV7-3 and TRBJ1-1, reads GAGVSQTPSNKVTEKGKYVELRCDPISGHTALYWYRQSLGQGPEFLIYFQGTGAADDSGLPNDRFFAVRPEGSVSTLKIQRTERGDSAVYLCASSSGTVNTEAFFGQGTRLTVV.

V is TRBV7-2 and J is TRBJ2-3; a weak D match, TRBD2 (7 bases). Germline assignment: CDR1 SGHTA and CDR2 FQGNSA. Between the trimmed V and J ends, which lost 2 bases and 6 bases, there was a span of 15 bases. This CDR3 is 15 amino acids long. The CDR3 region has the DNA TGTGCCAGCAGCTTAAACGGGGGGCGTAGGGATACGCAGTATTTT. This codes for CASSLNGGRRDTQYF.

For the CDR3, the DNA is TGTGCCAGCAGTGATTCTTCGAGGGACAGGGGGCGTGAGCAGTACTTC. Translated, it gives CASSDSSRDRGREQYF. V usage is TRBV6-1 and J usage is TRBJ2-7; 12 nucleotides match TRBD1. The CDR3 is 16 residues long. CDR1 and CDR2 from the germline V gene are MNHNS and SASEGT. Germline trimming cut 3 bases from V and 7 bases from J; bases unmatched to any gene: 10.

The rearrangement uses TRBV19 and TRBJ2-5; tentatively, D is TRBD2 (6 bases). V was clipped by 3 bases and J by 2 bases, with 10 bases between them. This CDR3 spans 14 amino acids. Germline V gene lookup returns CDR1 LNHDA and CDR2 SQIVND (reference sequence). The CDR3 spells CASSMMGLQETQYF. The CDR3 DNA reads TGTGCCAGTAGTATGATGGGACTTCAAGAGACCCAGTACTTC.

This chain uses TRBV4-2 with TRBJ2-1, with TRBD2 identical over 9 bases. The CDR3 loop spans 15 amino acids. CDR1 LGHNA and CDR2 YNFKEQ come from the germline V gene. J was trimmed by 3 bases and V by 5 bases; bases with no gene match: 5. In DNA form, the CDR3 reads TGTGCCAGCAGCTCGACACTAGCGGGCTACAATGAGCAGTTCTTC. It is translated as CASSSTLAGYNEQFF.

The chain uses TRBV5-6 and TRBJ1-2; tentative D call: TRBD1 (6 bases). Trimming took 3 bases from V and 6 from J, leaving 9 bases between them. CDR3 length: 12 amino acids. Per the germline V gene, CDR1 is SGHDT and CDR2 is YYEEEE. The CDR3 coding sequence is TGTGCCAGCAGCTGGGGACATGATGGCTACACCTTC. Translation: CASSWGHDGYTF.

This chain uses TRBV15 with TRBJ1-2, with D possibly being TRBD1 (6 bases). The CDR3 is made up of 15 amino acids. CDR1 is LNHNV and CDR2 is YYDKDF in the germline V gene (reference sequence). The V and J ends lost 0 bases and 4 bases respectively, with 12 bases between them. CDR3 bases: TGTGCCACCAGCAGAGATCAGGGAGGGGGCTATGGCTACACCTTC. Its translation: CATSRDQGGGYGYTF.

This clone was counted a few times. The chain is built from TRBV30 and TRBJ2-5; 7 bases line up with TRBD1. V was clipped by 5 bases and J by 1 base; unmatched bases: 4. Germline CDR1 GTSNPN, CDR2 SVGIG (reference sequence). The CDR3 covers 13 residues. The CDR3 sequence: CAWAKGAQETQYF. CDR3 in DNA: TGTGCCTGGGCAAAGGGGGCCCAAGAGACCCAGTACTTC. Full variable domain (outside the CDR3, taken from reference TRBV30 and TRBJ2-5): SQTIHQWPATLVQPVGSPLSLECTVEGTSNPNLYWYRQAAGRGLQLLFYSVGIGQISSEVPQNLSASRPQDRQFILSSKKLLLSDSGFYLCAWAKGAQETQYFGPGTRLLVL.

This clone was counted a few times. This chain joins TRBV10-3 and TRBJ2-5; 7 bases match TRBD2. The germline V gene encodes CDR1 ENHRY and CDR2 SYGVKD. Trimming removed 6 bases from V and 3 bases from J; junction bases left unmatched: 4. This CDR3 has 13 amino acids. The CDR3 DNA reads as TGTGCCATCAGGGGGGGGGTAGAAGAGACCCAGTACTTC. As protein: CAIRGGVEETQYF.

The CDR3 reads CASSFRGSLAGELFF. CDR3 coding DNA: TGTGCCAGCAGCTTCAGGGGCTCGCTCGCCGGGGAGCTGTTTTTT. The rearrangement links TRBV7-2 to TRBJ2-2; TRBD1 is a possible D gene (6 bases). Germline lookup yields CDR1 SGHTA and CDR2 FQGNSA. V was cut by 3 bases and J by 6 bases, with 14 bases left in between. The CDR3 runs 15 residues.

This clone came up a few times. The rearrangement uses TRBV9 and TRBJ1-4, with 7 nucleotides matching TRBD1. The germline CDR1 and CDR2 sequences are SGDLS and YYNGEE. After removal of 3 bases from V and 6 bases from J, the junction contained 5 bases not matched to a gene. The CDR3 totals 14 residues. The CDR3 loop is CASSEGGLDEKLFF. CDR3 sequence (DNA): TGTGCCAGCAGCGAAGGGGGCTTAGATGAAAAACTGTTTTTT.

CDR3 residues: CAISEANYEQYF. The CDR3 bases are TGTGCCATCAGTGAGGCTAACTACGAGCAGTACTTC. The J gene is TRBJ2-7, the V gene TRBV10-3; no definite D call. This CDR3 comprises 12 residues. V lost 2 bases and J lost 3, with 5 bases in between. Germline-derived CDR1 and CDR2 are ENHRY and SYGVKD.

CDR3 DNA sequence: TGTGCCAGCAGGTTAGCGGGGGGTAGCACAGATACGCAGTATTTT. Residues: CASRLAGGSTDTQYF. The chain carries TRBV5-4 and TRBJ2-3; 10 bases line up with TRBD2. CDR1 and CDR2 (germline): SGHNT, YYREEE (reference sequence). J was trimmed by 0 bases and V by 5 bases; bases with no gene match: 3. CDR3 length: 15 residues.

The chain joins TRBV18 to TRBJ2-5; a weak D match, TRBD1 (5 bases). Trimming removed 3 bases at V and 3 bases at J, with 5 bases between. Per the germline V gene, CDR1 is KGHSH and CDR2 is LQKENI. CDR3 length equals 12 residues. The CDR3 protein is CASSPTEETQYF. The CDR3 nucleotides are TGTGCCAGCTCACCGACAGAAGAGACCCAGTACTTC.